Shown below are 19 T cell receptor beta chains from a single sample sequenced in a study of T cell responses to AZD1222 COVID-19 vaccine. Generated by immunoSEQ multiplex PCR, the TCRdb table keeps only in-frame clones and is missing some. Of over 150,000 clones in the sample, approximately 90% are singletons; the top ten hold 3% to 3.5%. Sequenced material: peripheral blood, taken on day 0 of AZD1222 vaccination. Every receptor here comes from an adult in good health.

The chain combines TRBV14 with TRBJ2-2; D remains ambiguous. Trimming removed 2 bases from V and 4 bases from J, with 8 bases in between. The CDR3 runs 14 residues. Germline V gene data show CDR1 as SGHDN and CDR2 as FVKESK. The CDR3 reads CASSQQLGTGELFF. Here the CDR3 DNA reads TGTGCCAGCAGCCAACAATTAGGCACCGGGGAGCTGTTTTTT.

The CDR3 DNA reads TGTGCCACCAGCAGAGTTCGTACGGGGGCCGGGGAGCTGTTTTTT. Translated, it gives CATSRVRTGAGELFF. V usage is TRBV15 and J usage is TRBJ2-2, with D possibly matching TRBD2 (6 bases). The CDR3 extends over 15 amino acids. Looked up from germline, CDR1 is LNHNV and CDR2 is YYDKDF (reference sequence). Trimming pared 1 base from V and 6 bases from J, leaving 12 bases between.

The chain carries TRBV4-1 and TRBJ1-4; TRBD1 agrees at 7 bases. CDR3 length equals 15 residues. Germline V gene sequence: CDR1 MGHRA, CDR2 YSYEKL. The V and J ends lost 0 bases and 7 bases, in that order; junction bases with no gene match: 5. In DNA, the CDR3 is TGCGCCAGCAGCCAAGAGACAGGGTACAGTGAAAAACTGTTTTTT. Translation gives CASSQETGYSEKLFF.

The CDR3 spells CASSPGLAGVDTQYF. The CDR3 DNA reads as TGTGCCAGCAGCCCAGGACTAGCGGGGGTAGATACGCAGTATTTT. The chain has TRBV11-3 and TRBJ2-3; 13 bases align to TRBD2. CDR1 is SGHNT, CDR2 YENEEA, per germline. This CDR3 is built from 15 residues. The V gene end was trimmed by 5 bases and the J gene end by 5 bases; junction bases not matched to a gene: 4.

The rearrangement uses TRBV5-1 and TRBJ1-1; 9 nucleotides align to TRBD1. From germline, CDR1 is SGHRS and CDR2 YFSETQ. CDR3 length: 16 residues. V lost 0 bases and J lost 2; bases outside the gene matches: 5. CDR3: CASSLGTGVINTEAFF. The CDR3 DNA is TGCGCCAGCAGCTTGGGGACAGGGGTCATAAACACTGAAGCTTTCTTT.

V usage is TRBV2 and J usage is TRBJ1-6, with D perhaps matching TRBD1 (5 bases). The CDR3 covers 14 residues. Trimming pared 3 bases from V and 6 bases from J, leaving 9 bases between. CDR1 SNHLY and CDR2 FYNNEI come from the germline V gene. CDR3 protein: CASSEGRGNSPLHF. In DNA form, the CDR3 reads TGTGCCAGCAGTGAGGGGCGAGGTAATTCACCCCTCCACTTT.

This rearrangement joins TRBV6-5 to TRBJ1-2, with TRBD1 matching 10 bases. CDR1 MNHEY and CDR2 SVGAGI come from the germline V gene. Trimming at V came to 5 bases and at J to 4 bases, leaving 7 bases not matched to a gene. There are 15 residues in the CDR3. The CDR3 DNA is TGTGCCAGCAGTCCTTCTCGGACAGGGGGCTATGGCTACACCTTC. Translated: CASSPSRTGGYGYTF.

In DNA form, the CDR3 reads TGTGCCAGCAGCCAAGTGGGAGGACTCCAGTATTTT. This sequence encodes CASSQVGGLQYF. The chain combines TRBV3-1 (or the pseudogene TRBV3-2) with TRBJ2-3; tentatively, D is TRBD2 (6 bases). The CDR3 is 12 residues long. The germline V and J ends were trimmed by 1 base and 12 bases, with 11 bases remaining between them. Looked up from germline, CDR1 is LGHDT and CDR2 is YNNKEL (reference sequence).

The chain uses TRBV5-1 and TRBJ1-5; D might be TRBD1 (5 bases). Germline loops: CDR1 SGHRS, CDR2 YFSETQ. Trimming removed 0 bases from V and 2 bases from J, with 9 bases in between. This CDR3 spans 15 amino acids. Here the CDR3 reads CASSLDGDGNQPQHF. CDR3 bases: TGCGCCAGCAGCTTGGACGGGGACGGCAATCAGCCCCAGCATTTT.

The gene calls are TRBV12-3 or TRBV12-4 and TRBJ2-1; TRBD1 might be the D (7 bases). The CDR3 is 12 amino acids. V lost 5 bases, J lost 9 bases, and 11 bases lay in between. The CDR3 here is CASSPRGAEQFF. DNA of the CDR3: TGTGCCAGCAGTCCCAGGGGGGCTGAGCAGTTCTTC.

The rearrangement joins TRBV11-2 to TRBJ2-5; D may be TRBD2 (5 bases). V lost 5 bases to trimming and J lost 0 bases, with 7 bases between them. CDR3 length: 13 residues. In germline, CDR1 is SGHAT, CDR2 FQNNGV. DNA for the CDR3: TGTGCCAGCAGCCGGGGAAACCAAGAGACCCAGTACTTC. Translated: CASSRGNQETQYF.

As to this clone: The identical CDR3 is also encoded by other nucleotide sequences in the sample. The V and J genes are TRBV6-5 and TRBJ1-1; TRBD1 might be the D (5 bases). Germline CDR1 is MNHEY and CDR2 is SVGAGI. The CDR3 sequence is 13 residues long. V shed 5 bases and J shed 1 base, with 8 bases lying between them. The CDR3 loop is CASSLTGNTEAFF. The DNA for the CDR3 is TGTGCCAGCAGTCTCACAGGGAACACTGAAGCTTTCTTT.

The V and J genes are TRBV9 and TRBJ2-1, with D perhaps TRBD1 or TRBD2 (5 bases each). This CDR3 region has 15 residues. CDR1 is SGDLS and CDR2 is YYNGEE in the germline V gene. V lost 0 bases and J lost 6, with 13 bases in between. CDR3 protein: CASSVGRDPTNEQFF. CDR3 bases: TGTGCCAGCAGCGTAGGTAGGGACCCTACCAATGAGCAGTTCTTC.

The rearrangement links TRBV7-3 to TRBJ1-1, with 7 bases identical to TRBD1. V lost 5 bases and J lost 3; bases outside the gene matches: 6. The CDR3 is 14 residues long. CDR1 and CDR2 from the germline V gene are SGHTA and FQGTGA. The CDR3 loop is CASSATGADTEAFF. Written as DNA, the CDR3 is TGTGCCAGCAGCGCCACAGGGGCGGACACTGAAGCTTTCTTT.

The gene calls are TRBV6-5 and TRBJ1-2; 8 bases agree with TRBD1. V lost 6 bases and J lost 4; bases outside the gene matches: 10. CDR1 is MNHEY and CDR2 is SVGAGI in the germline V gene. The CDR3 covers 15 residues. CDR3 region: CASRPNPDRAYGYTF. As DNA, the CDR3 is TGTGCCAGCAGGCCCAACCCGGACAGGGCCTATGGCTACACCTTC.

This clone has only a few counts. The rearrangement links TRBV7-2 to TRBJ1-2; D possibly corresponds to TRBD1 (5 bases). Germline values: CDR1 SGHTA, CDR2 FQGNSA. V lost 5 bases, J lost 6 bases, and 16 bases lay in between. The CDR3 length is 14 residues. The DNA for the CDR3 is TGTGCCAGCAGCGAAAACAGAGGGGCAAATGGCTACACCTTC. Its translation is CASSENRGANGYTF.

This chain connects TRBV7-2 to TRBJ1-1; 7 bases fit TRBD1. This CDR3 has 14 residues. From germline, CDR1 is SGHTA and CDR2 FQGNSA. After removal of 4 bases from V and 5 bases from J, the junction contained 7 bases not matched to a gene. The CDR3 region is CASSWGRGQTEAFF. The CDR3, as DNA: TGTGCCAGCAGCTGGGGTAGGGGGCAAACTGAAGCTTTCTTT.

A single count supports this clone. The rearrangement links TRBV7-8 to TRBJ2-1, with D maybe TRBD2 (7 bases). Between the trimmed V and J ends, which lost 1 base and 4 bases, there was a span of 14 bases. The CDR3 runs to 16 residues. Germline lookup yields CDR1 SGHVS and CDR2 FQNEAQ. CDR3 nucleotide sequence: TGTGCCAGCAGCTTAGGGGAGGGGGGGCCTTACAATGAGCAGTTCTTC. Its protein product is CASSLGEGGPYNEQFF.

The chain joins TRBV5-6 to TRBJ2-5; 13 bases are shared with TRBD2. The CDR3 extends over 16 amino acids. Trimming removed 4 bases from V and 4 bases from J; junction bases left unmatched: 7. Germline V gene lookup returns CDR1 SGHDT and CDR2 YYEEEE. The CDR3 DNA follows: TGTGCCAGCAGCCTGCTGACTAGCGGGGGGCGAGAGACCCAGTACTTC. Its protein is CASSLLTSGGRETQYF.